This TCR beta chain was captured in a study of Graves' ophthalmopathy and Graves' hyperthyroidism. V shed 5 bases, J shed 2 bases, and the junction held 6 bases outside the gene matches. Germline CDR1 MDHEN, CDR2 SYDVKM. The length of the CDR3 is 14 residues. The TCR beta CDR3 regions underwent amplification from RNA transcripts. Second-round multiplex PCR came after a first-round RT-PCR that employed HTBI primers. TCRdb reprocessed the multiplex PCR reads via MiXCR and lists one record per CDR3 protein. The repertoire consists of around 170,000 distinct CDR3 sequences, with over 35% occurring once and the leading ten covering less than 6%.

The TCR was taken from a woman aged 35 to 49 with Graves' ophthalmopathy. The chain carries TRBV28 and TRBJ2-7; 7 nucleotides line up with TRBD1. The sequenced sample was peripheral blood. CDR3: CASSPPGQPYEQYF. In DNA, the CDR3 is TGTGCCAGCAGTCCACCGGGACAGCCCTACGAGCAGTACTTC.